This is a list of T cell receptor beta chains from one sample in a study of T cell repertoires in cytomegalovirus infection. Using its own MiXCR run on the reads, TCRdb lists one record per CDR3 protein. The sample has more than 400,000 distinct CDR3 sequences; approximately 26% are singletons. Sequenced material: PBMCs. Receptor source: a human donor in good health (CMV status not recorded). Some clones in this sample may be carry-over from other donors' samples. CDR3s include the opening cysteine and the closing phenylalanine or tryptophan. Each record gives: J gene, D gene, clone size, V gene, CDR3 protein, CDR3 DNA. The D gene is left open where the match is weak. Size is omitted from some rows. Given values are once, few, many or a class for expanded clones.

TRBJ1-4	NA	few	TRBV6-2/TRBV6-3	CASKRFGDASGRANEKLFF	TGTGCCAGCAAACGATTTGGCGACGCCTCTGGAAGAGCTAATGAAAAACTGTTTTTT
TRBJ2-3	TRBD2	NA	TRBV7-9	CASSWGLAGTTDTQYF	TGTGCCAGCAGCTGGGGACTAGCGGGGACCACAGATACGCAGTATTTT
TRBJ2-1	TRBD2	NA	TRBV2	CASSGRLAGAAEQFF	TGTGCCAGCAGTGGGAGACTAGCGGGGGCTGCTGAGCAGTTCTTC
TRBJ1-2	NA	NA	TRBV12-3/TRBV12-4	CASSMGFYTF	TGTGCCAGCAGTATGGGGTTCTACACCTTC
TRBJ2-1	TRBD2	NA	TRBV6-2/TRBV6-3	CASSYIAGPNEQFF	TGTGCCAGCAGTTACATAGCGGGACCCAATGAGCAGTTCTTC
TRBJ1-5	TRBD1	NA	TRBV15	CATSRDRVQGARNQPQHF	TGTGCCACCAGCAGAGATCGGGTCCAGGGGGCTCGCAATCAGCCCCAGCATTTT
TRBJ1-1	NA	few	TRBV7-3	CASSLLGGRNTEAFF	TGTGCCAGCAGCTTACTTGGGGGCCGTAACACTGAAGCTTTCTTT
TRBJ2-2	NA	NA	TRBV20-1	CSARMRRHGNTGELFF	TGCAGTGCTAGAATGCGGAGGCATGGGAACACCGGGGAGCTGTTTTTT
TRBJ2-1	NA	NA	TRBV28	CATRGLPLVWENEQFF	TGTGCCACCCGGGGACTGCCCCTCGTCTGGGAGAATGAGCAGTTCTTC
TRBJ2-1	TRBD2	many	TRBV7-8	CASSSAPSGRANEQFF	TGTGCCAGCAGCTCGGCCCCTAGCGGGAGGGCGAATGAGCAGTTCTTC
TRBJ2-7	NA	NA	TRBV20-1	CSARVYWGASTYEQYF	TGCAGTGCTAGAGTTTATTGGGGGGCGAGTACCTACGAGCAGTACTTC
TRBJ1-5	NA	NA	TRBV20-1	CSAYARTQDQPQHF	TGCAGTGCTTACGCGAGAACCCAGGATCAGCCCCAGCATTTT
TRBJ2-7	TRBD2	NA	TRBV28	CASSSRGTTPYEQYF	TGTGCCAGCAGTTCCCGCGGGACTACGCCCTACGAGCAGTACTTC
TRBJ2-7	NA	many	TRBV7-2	CASSLEVKKVYEQYF	TGTGCCAGCAGCTTAGAGGTGAAGAAAGTGTACGAGCAGTACTTC
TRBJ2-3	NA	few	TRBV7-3	CASSPSPGSSDTQYF	TGTGCCAGCAGCCCCAGTCCAGGGAGCTCAGATACGCAGTATTTT
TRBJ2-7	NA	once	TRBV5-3	CASREISRGGSSYEQYF	TGTGCCAGCAGGGAAATTTCTAGGGGCGGCTCCTCCTACGAGCAGTACTTC
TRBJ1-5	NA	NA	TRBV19	CASSINRDSNQPQHF	TGTGCCAGTAGTATCAACAGGGATAGCAATCAGCCCCAGCATTTT
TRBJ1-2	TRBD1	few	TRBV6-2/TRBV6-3	CASSYSGDRVLTVYGYTF	TGTGCCAGCAGTTACTCCGGGGACAGGGTCCTCACAGTCTATGGCTACACCTTC
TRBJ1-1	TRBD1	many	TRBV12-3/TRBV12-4	CASSPTGGNTEAFF	TGTGCCAGCAGCCCGACAGGGGGAAACACTGAAGCTTTCTTT
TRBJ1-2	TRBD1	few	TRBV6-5	CASSPGTVYGYTF	TGTGCCAGCAGTCCCGGGACAGTATATGGCTACACCTTC
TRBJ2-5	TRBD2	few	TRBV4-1	CASSQTSGQYPETQYF	TGCGCCAGCAGTCAGACTAGCGGGCAGTATCCAGAGACCCAGTACTTC
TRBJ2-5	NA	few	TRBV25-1	CASSDVGPETQYF	TGTGCCAGCAGTGACGTGGGACCAGAGACCCAGTACTTC
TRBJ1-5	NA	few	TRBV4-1	CASSQDLRSNQPQHF	TGCGCCAGCAGCCAAGATCTGAGGAGCAATCAGCCCCAGCATTTT
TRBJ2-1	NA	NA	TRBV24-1	CATSDPKYRGYEQFF	TGTGCCACCAGTGATCCTAAATATAGGGGCTATGAGCAGTTCTTC
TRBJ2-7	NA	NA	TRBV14	CASSQGSGPSYEQYF	TGTGCCAGCAGCCAGGGAAGCGGTCCTTCCTACGAGCAGTACTTC
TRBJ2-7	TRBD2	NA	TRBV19	CASSVLAGLNEQYF	TGTGCCAGTAGTGTCCTAGCGGGTCTAAACGAGCAGTACTTC
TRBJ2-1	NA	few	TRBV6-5	CASSYGGALYNEQFF	TGTGCCAGCAGTTACGGCGGGGCCCTATACAATGAGCAGTTCTTC
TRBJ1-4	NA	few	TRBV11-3	CASSFSATNHEGLFF	TGTGCCAGCAGCTTTTCGGCTACGAACCATGAAGGACTGTTTTTT
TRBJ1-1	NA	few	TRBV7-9	CASSLVEARILFF	TGTGCCAGCAGCTTAGTTGAGGCGAGGATTCTTTTCTTT
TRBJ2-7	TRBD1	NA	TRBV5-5	CASSLGPGDRITYEQYF	TGTGCCAGCAGCTTGGGCCCGGGGGACAGGATCACCTACGAGCAGTACTTC
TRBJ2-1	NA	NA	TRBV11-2	CASSFVRPEQFF	TGTGCCAGCAGCTTTGTCCGGCCTGAGCAGTTCTTC
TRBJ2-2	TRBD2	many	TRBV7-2	CASSSSGRITGELFF	TGTGCCAGCAGCTCTAGCGGGAGGATCACCGGGGAGCTGTTTTTT
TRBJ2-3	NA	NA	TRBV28	CASSSLAHSTDTQYF	TGTGCCAGCAGTTCGCTAGCGCACAGTACAGATACGCAGTATTTT
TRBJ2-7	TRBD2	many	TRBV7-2	CASSRRAAGGGYEQYF	TGTGCCAGCAGCAGAAGGGCAGCGGGAGGGGGTTACGAGCAGTACTTC
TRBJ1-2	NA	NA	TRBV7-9	CASSLGLNYGYTF	TGTGCCAGCAGCTTAGGACTGAACTATGGCTACACCTTC
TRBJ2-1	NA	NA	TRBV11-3	CASSAFMLASYNEQFF	TGTGCCAGCAGCGCGTTCATGCTAGCGAGTTACAATGAGCAGTTCTTC
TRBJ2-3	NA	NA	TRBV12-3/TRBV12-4	CASSFGDWIDTQYF	TGTGCCAGCAGTTTCGGGGATTGGATAGATACGCAGTATTTT
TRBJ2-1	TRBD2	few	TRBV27	CASSISGSGYNEQFF	TGTGCCAGCAGTATTAGCGGGAGTGGGTACAATGAGCAGTTCTTC
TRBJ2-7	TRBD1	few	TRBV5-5	CASSSLAGQGWDEQYF	TGTGCCAGCAGCTCCTTGGCGGGACAGGGATGGGACGAGCAGTACTTC
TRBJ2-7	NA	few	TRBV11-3	CASSLVPEEREQYF	TGTGCCAGCAGCTTAGTCCCTGAAGAGCGCGAGCAGTACTTC
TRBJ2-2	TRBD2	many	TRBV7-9	CASSPLTSGRPGELFF	TGTGCCAGCAGCCCATTGACTAGCGGGAGGCCCGGGGAGCTGTTTTTT